This entry is about one T cell receptor (beta chain). Every participating donor contributed roughly 10 milliliters of peripheral blood through a draw. The data are from a study of blood T cells in healthy people across ages. A second about 6 to 12 cycle PCR used barcoded and J-beta primers. TCRdb ran MiXCR on the 5' RACE reads and lists one entry per CDR3 protein. The sample consists of fewer than 2,000,000 distinct CDR3 sequences, 30% to 40% of them appearing once. The receptor's source is a human donor in good health. The specimen was blood.

This chain's CDR3 is CASSPISQETQYF. The CDR3 DNA reads as TGCGCCAGCAGCCCTATCTCACAAGAGACCCAGTACTTC. This chain links TRBV4-1 with TRBJ2-5; D is uncertain. The germline V gene encodes CDR1 MGHRA and CDR2 YSYEKL. Trimming removed 4 bases from V and 2 bases from J, with 8 bases in between. The CDR3 length is 13 residues.